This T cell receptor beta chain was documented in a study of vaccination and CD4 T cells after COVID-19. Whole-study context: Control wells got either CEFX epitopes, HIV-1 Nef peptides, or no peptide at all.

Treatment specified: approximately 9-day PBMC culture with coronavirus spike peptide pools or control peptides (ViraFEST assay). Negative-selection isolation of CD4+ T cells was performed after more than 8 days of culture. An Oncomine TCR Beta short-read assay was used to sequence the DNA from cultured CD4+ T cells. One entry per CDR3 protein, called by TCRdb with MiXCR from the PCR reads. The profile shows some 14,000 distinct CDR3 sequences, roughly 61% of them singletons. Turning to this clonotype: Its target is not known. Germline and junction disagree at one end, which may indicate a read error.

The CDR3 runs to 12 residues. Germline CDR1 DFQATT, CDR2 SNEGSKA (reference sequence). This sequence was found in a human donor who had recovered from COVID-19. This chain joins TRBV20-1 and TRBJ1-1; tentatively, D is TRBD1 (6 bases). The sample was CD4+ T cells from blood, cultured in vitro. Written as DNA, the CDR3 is TGCAGTGCTAGAGTTAGGGACACTGGAGCTTTCTTT. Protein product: CSARVRDTGAFF.